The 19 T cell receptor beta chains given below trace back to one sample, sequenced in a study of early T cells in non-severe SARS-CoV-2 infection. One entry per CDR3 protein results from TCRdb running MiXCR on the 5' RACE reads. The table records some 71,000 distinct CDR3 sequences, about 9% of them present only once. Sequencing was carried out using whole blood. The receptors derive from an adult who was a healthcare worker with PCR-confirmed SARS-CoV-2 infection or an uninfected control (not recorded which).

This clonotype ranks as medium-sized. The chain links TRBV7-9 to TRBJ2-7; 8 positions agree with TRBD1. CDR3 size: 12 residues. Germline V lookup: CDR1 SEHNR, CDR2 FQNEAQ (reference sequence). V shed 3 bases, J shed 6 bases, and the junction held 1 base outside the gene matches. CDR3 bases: TGTGCCAGCAGCTTGGGACAGGCCGAGCAGTACTTC. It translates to CASSLGQAEQYF.

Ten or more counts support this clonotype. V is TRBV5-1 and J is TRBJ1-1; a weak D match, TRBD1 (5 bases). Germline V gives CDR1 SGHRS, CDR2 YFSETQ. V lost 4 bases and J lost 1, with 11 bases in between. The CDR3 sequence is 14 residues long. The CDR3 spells CASSQGPSNTEAFF. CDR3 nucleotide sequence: TGCGCCAGCAGCCAGGGACCTTCGAACACTGAAGCTTTCTTT.

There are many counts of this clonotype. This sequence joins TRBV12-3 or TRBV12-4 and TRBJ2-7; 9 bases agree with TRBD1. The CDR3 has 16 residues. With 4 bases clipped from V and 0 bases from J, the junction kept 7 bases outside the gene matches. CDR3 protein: CASSSFGTGNSYEQYF. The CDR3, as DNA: TGTGCCAGCAGTTCCTTCGGGACAGGGAACTCCTACGAGCAGTACTTC.

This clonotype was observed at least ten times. The CDR3 DNA follows: TGTGCCAGCAGCTTTTATCGGACAGGGGACTACGAGCAGTACTTC. Encoded protein: CASSFYRTGDYEQYF. The chain uses TRBV11-2 and TRBJ2-7; 9 bases match TRBD1. CDR3 length: 15 amino acids. Germline assignment: CDR1 SGHAT and CDR2 FQNNGV. J gave up 3 bases and V 3 bases, and 6 bases lay outside the gene matches.

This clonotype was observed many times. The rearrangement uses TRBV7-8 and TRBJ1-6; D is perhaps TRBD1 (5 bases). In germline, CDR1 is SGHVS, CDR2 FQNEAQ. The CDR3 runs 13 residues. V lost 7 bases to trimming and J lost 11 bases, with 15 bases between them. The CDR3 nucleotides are TGTGCCAGCACCCTTGGCCGGGGGGCACCCCTCCACTTT. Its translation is CASTLGRGAPLHF.

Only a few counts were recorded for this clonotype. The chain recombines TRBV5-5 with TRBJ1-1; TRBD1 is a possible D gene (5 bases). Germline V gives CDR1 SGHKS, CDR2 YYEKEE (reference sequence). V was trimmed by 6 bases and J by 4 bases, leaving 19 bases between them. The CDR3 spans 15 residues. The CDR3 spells CASTPLTQGVTEAFF. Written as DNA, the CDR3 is TGTGCCAGCACCCCTCTAACTCAGGGAGTCACTGAAGCTTTCTTT.

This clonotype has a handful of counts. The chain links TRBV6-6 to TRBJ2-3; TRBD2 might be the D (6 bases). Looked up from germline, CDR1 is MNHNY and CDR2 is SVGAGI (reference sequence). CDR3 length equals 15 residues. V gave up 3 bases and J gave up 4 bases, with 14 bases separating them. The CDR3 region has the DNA TGTGCCAGCAGTTATTCGCGCGGGAATTCAGATACGCAGTATTTT. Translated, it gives CASSYSRGNSDTQYF.

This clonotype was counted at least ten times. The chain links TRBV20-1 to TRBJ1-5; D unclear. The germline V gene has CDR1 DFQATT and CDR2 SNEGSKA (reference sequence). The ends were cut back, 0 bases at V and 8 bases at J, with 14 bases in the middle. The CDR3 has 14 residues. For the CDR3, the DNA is TGCAGTGCTAGAGACCACGGAAGGTTTGAGCCCCAGCATTTT. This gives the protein CSARDHGRFEPQHF.

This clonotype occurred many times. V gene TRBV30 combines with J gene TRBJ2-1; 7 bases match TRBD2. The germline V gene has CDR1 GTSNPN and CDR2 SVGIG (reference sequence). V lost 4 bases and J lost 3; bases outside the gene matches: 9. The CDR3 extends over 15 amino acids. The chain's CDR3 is CAWTLGEGSYNEQFF. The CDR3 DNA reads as TGTGCCTGGACCCTCGGGGAGGGCAGCTACAATGAGCAGTTCTTC.

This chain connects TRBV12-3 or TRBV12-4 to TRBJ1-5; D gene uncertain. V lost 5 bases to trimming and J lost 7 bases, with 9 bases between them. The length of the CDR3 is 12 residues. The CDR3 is CASSALGQPQHF. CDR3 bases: TGTGCCAGCAGTGCCCTAGGGCAGCCCCAGCATTTT.

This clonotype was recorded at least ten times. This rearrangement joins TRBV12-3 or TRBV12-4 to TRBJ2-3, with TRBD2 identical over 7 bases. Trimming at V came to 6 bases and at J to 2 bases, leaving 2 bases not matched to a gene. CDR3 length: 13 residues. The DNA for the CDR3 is TGTGCCAGCAGGGGGACTAACACAGATACGCAGTATTTT. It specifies CASRGTNTDTQYF.

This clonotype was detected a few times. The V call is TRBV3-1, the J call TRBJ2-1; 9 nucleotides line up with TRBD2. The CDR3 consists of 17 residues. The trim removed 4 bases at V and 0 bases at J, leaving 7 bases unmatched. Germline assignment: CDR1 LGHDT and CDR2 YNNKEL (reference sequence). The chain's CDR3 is CASSRLAGLNSYNEQFF. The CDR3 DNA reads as TGTGCCAGCAGCCGTCTAGCGGGGCTAAACTCCTACAATGAGCAGTTCTTC.

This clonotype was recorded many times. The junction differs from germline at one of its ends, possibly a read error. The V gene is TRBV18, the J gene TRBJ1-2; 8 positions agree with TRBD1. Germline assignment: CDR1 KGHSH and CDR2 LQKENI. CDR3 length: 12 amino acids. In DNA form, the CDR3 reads TGTGCCAGCTCACCAGGACAGGGACCCAGTCACTTC. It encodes CASSPGQGPSHF.

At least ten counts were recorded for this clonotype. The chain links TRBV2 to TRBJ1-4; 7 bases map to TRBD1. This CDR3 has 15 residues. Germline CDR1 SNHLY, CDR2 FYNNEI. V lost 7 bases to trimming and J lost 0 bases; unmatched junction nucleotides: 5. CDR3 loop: CASIYRGATNEKLFF. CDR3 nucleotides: TGTGCCAGCATTTACAGGGGTGCAACTAATGAAAAACTGTTTTTT. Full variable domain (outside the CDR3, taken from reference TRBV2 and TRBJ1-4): EPEVTQTPSHQVTQMGQEVILRCVPISNHLYFYWYRQILGQKVEFLVSFYNNEISEKSEIFDDQFSVERPDGSNFTLKIRSTKLEDSAMYFCASIYRGATNEKLFFGSGTQLSVL.

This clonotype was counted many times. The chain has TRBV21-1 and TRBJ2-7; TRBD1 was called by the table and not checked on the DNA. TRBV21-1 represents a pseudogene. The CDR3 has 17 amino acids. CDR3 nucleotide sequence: TGTGCCAGCACCCCTTCAGGGGACACCCCGTGGCCCTACGAGCAGTACTTC. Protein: CASTPSGDTPWPYEQYF.

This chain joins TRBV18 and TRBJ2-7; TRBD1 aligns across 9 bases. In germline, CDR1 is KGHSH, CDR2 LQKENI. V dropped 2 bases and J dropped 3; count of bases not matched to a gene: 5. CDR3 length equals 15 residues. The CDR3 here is CASSPEPGQGYEQYF. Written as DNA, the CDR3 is TGTGCCAGCTCACCAGAACCGGGACAGGGCTACGAGCAGTACTTC.

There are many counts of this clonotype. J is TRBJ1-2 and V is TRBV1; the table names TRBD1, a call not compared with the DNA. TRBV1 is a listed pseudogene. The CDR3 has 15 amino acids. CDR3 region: CTSSQDGGEPYGYTF. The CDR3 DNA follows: TGCACCAGCAGCCAAGATGGGGGGGAGCCCTATGGCTACACCTTC.

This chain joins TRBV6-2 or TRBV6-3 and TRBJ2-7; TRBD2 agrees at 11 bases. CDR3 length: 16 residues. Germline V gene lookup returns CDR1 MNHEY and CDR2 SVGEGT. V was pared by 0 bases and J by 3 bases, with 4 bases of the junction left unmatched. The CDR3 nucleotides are TGTGCCAGCAGTTACTCGCGACTAGCGGGACACTACGAGCAGTACTTC. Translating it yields CASSYSRLAGHYEQYF.

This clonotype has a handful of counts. The DNA of the CDR3 is TGTGCCAGCAGCCTTACTGCGGTTCAGGCCGGGGAGCTGTTTTTT. Encoded protein: CASSLTAVQAGELFF. The chain uses TRBV7-9 and TRBJ2-2; D call uncertain. Deletions cut 5 bases from V and 6 bases from J, with 16 bases between. The CDR3 spans 15 residues. Germline loops: CDR1 SEHNR, CDR2 FQNEAQ (reference sequence). The complete variable domain, with remaining parts taken from reference TRBV7-9 and TRBJ2-2, reads DTGVSQNPRHKITKRGQNVTFRCDPISEHNRLYWYRQTLGQGPEFLTYFQNEAQLEKSRLLSDRFSAERPKGSFSTLEIQRTEQGDSAMYLCASSLTAVQAGELFFGEGSRLTVL.